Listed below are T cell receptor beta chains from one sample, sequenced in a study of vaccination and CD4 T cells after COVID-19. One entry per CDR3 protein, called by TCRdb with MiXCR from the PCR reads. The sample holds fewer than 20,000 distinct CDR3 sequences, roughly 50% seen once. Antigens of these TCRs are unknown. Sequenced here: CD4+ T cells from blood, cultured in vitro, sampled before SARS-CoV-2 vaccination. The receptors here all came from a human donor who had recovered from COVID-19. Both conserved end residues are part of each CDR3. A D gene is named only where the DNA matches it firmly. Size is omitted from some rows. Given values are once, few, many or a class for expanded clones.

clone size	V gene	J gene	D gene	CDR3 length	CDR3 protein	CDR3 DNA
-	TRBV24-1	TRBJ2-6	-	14	CATSESSGANVLTF	TGTGCCACCAGTGAAAGCTCTGGGGCCAACGTCCTGACTTTC
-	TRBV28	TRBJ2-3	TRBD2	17	CASSLGLTSGGTDTQYF	TGTGCCAGCAGTCTTGGCCTGACTAGCGGGGGCACAGATACGCAGTATTTT
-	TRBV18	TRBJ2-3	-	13	CASSPRGTDTQYF	TGTGCCAGCTCTCCCCGGGGCACAGATACGCAGTATTTT
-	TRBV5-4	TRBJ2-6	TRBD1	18	CASSLLGTGTFGANVLTF	TGTGCCAGCAGCTTGTTAGGGACAGGGACCTTTGGGGCCAACGTCCTGACTTTC
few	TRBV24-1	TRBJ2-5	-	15	CATSEILTGIETQYF	TGTGCCACCAGTGAGATCCTTACAGGGATAGAGACCCAGTACTTC
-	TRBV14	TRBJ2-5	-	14	CASSQMGAQETQYF	TGTGCCAGCAGCCAAATGGGGGCCCAAGAGACCCAGTACTTC
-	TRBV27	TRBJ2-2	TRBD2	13	CASTAGASGELFF	TGTGCCAGCACGGCGGGAGCTTCCGGGGAGCTGTTTTTT
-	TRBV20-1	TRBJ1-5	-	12	CSASGYDQPQHF	TGCAGTGCTAGTGGATATGATCAGCCCCAGCATTTT
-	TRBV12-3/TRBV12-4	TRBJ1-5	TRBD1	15	CASSSDRVGNQPQHF	TGTGCCAGCAGCTCAGACAGGGTCGGAAATCAGCCCCAGCATTTT
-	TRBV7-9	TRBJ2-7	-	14	CASSDQALRQEQYF	TGTGCCAGCAGCGACCAGGCGCTTCGTCAAGAGCAGTACTTC
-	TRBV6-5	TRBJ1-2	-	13	CASSYFENYGYTF	TGTGCCAGCAGTTACTTCGAAAACTATGGCTACACCTTC
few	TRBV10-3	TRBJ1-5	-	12	CAISEVDQPQHF	TGTGCCATCAGTGAAGTGGACCAGCCCCAGCATTTT
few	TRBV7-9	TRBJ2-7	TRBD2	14	CASSLAGGVHEQYF	TGTGCCAGCAGCTTGGCGGGAGGGGTCCACGAGCAGTACTTC
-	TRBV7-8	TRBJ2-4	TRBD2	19	CASSLERGWGRDSKNIQYF	TGTGCCAGCAGCTTAGAGCGGGGTTGGGGCAGGGACTCCAAAAACATTCAGTACTTC
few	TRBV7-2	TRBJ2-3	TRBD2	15	CASSERGGGEDTQYF	TGTGCCAGCAGCGAGAGAGGCGGGGGGGAAGATACGCAGTATTTT
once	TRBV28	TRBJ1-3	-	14	CASSLSGGGNTIYF	TGTGCCAGCAGTTTAAGTGGCGGCGGAAACACCATATATTTT
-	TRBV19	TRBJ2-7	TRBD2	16	CASSFSVAGPSYEQYF	TGTGCCAGTAGCTTCTCGGTAGCGGGGCCCTCCTACGAGCAGTACTTC
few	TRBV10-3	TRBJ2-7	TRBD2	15	CAISESGGSSYEQYF	TGTGCCATCAGTGAGTCTGGCGGGAGCTCCTACGAGCAGTACTTC
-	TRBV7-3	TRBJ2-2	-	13	CASSTRSAGELFF	TGTGCCAGCAGCACCCGTTCGGCCGGGGAGCTGTTTTTT
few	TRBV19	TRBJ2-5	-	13	CATSFGFQETQYF	TGTGCCACTAGCTTCGGTTTTCAAGAGACCCAGTACTTC
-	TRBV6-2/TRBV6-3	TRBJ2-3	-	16	CASSPTGGSGTDTQYF	TGTGCCAGCAGTCCCACTGGGGGCAGCGGCACAGATACGCAGTATTTT
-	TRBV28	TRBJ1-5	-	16	CASSQQGVGSNQPQHF	TGTGCCAGCAGTCAACAGGGAGTTGGGAGCAATCAGCCCCAGCATTTT
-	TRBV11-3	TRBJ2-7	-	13	CASSLNSNYEQYF	TGTGCCAGCAGCCTGAACAGTAATTACGAGCAGTACTTC
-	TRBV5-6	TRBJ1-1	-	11	CASSFVSEAFF	TGTGCCAGCAGCTTTGTCTCTGAAGCTTTCTTT
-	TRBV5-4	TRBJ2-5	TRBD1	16	CASSSNLGTAKETQYF	TGTGCCAGCAGCTCGAATCTCGGGACAGCCAAAGAGACCCAGTACTTC
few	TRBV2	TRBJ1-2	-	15	CASSEFFQANYGYTF	TGTGCCAGCAGTGAATTCTTCCAGGCCAACTATGGCTACACCTTC
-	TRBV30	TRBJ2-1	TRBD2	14	CAWSTSGSGNEQFF	TGTGCCTGGAGTACCAGCGGGAGTGGTAATGAGCAGTTCTTC
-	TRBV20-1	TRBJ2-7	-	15	CSARFDRRSSYEQYF	TGCAGTGCTAGATTCGACAGGAGGTCCTCCTACGAGCAGTACTTC
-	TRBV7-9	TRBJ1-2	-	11	CASGQRDGYTF	TGTGCCAGCGGACAGCGCGATGGCTACACCTTC
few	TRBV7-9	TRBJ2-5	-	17	CASSPATGRKNQETQYF	TGTGCCAGCAGCCCAGCGACAGGGAGGAAAAACCAAGAGACCCAGTACTTC
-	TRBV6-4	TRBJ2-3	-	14	CASSDRGTTDTQYF	TGTGCCAGCAGTGACAGGGGAACCACAGATACGCAGTATTTT
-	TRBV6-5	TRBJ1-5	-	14	CASSFEYSNQPQHF	TGTGCCAGCAGTTTCGAGTATAGCAATCAGCCCCAGCATTTT
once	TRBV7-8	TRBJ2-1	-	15	CASNLRGWARGEQFF	TGTGCCAGCAACCTCCGAGGGTGGGCGAGAGGTGAGCAGTTCTTC
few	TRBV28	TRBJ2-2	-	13	CASSFRVTGELFF	TGTGCCAGCAGTTTTAGGGTAACCGGGGAGCTGTTTTTT
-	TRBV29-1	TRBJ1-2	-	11	CSFHQGGGYTF	TGCAGCTTCCACCAGGGAGGAGGCTACACCTTC
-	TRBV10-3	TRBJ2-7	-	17	CAISESSFRLPRGEQYF	TGTGCCATCAGTGAGTCGAGCTTTAGGCTTCCCCGCGGCGAGCAGTACTTC
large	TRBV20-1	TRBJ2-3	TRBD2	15	CSAGKPGLADGTQYF	TGCAGTGCTGGAAAACCGGGACTAGCCGATGGAACGCAGTATTTT
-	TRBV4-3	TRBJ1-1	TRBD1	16	CASSQDWAGGNTEAFF	TGCGCCAGCAGCCAAGATTGGGCAGGGGGGAACACTGAAGCTTTCTTT
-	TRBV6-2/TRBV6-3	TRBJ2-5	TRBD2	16	CASTALLAGGAETQYF	TGTGCCAGCACCGCACTACTAGCGGGAGGGGCAGAGACCCAGTACTTC
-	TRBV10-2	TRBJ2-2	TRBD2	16	CASSESDSGSTGELFF	TGCGCCAGCAGTGAGTCGGATAGCGGGAGTACCGGGGAGCTGTTTTTT
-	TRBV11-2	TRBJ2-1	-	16	CASSTRPGTVYNEQFF	TGTGCCAGCAGCACGCGTCCCGGGACGGTATACAATGAGCAGTTCTTC
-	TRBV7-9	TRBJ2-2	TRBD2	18	CASSFGTSGFGVTGELFF	TGTGCCAGCAGCTTTGGGACTAGCGGGTTCGGAGTCACCGGGGAGCTGTTTTTT
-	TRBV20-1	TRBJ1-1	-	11	CSAQGSTEAFF	TGCAGTGCTCAGGGGAGCACTGAAGCTTTCTTT
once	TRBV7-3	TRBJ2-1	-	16	CASSLRPGGTYNEQFF	TGTGCCAGCAGCTTAAGACCAGGGGGGACCTACAATGAGCAGTTCTTC
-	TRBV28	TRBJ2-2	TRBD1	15	CASSLDRINTGELFF	TGTGCCAGCAGTTTGGACAGGATAAACACCGGGGAGCTGTTTTTT
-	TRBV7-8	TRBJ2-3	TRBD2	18	CASRGLAGGRGPADTQYF	TGTGCCAGCAGGGGACTAGCGGGAGGCCGGGGTCCGGCAGATACGCAGTATTTT
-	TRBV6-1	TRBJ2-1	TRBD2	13	CASVAGGGYEQFF	TGTGCCAGCGTGGCGGGAGGAGGTTATGAGCAGTTCTTC
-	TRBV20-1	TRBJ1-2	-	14	CSATGPDSNYGYTF	TGCAGTGCTACGGGACCGGACAGTAACTATGGCTACACCTTC